The rows below give T cell receptor beta chains drawn from one sample of a study of beta chain features in type 1 diabetes. Using immunoSEQ multiplex PCR, the repertoire was profiled, and TCRdb retains in-frame clones only, with some absent. The sample shows roughly 260,000 clones, around 20% of them seen only once. Sequenced material: naive CD4+ T cells from blood. Receptors originate from a woman between 40 and 55 years old with type 1 diabetes. The CDR3 runs from the conserved cysteine through the conserved F or W. Each record gives: J gene, clone size, V gene, CDR3 length, D gene, CDR3 DNA, CDR3 protein. The D gene is left open where the match is weak. Size tells how often a clone was seen (once, few, many) or the class of an expanded clone, and some rows leave it out.

J gene: TRBJ1-1; clone size: few; V gene: TRBV4-3; CDR3 length: 18; D gene: .; CDR3 DNA: TGCGCCAGCAGCCAAGATTGGGGAGACTGGGGATCGAACACTGAAGCTTTCTTT; CDR3 protein: CASSQDWGDWGSNTEAFF
J gene: TRBJ2-3; clone size: few; V gene: TRBV29-1; CDR3 length: 15; D gene: TRBD2; CDR3 DNA: TGCAGCGCTTCCCGACTAGCGGGAGTAGGAGATACGCAGTATTTT; CDR3 protein: CSASRLAGVGDTQYF
J gene: TRBJ1-6; clone size: .; V gene: TRBV4-2; CDR3 length: 18; D gene: TRBD1; CDR3 DNA: TGTGCCAGCAGCGTCGGGACAGGCCGTACCGAGCGGAATTCACCCCTCCACTTT; CDR3 protein: CASSVGTGRTERNSPLHF
J gene: TRBJ2-5; clone size: few; V gene: TRBV7-2; CDR3 length: 16; D gene: TRBD2; CDR3 DNA: TGTGCCAGCAGCGTTGGGACTAGCGGGGGTGGGGAGACCCAGTACTTC; CDR3 protein: CASSVGTSGGGETQYF
J gene: TRBJ1-2; clone size: few; V gene: TRBV7-3; CDR3 length: 13; D gene: .; CDR3 DNA: TGTGCCAGCAGTTTTAGAGGCGGGGATGGCTACACCTTC; CDR3 protein: CASSFRGGDGYTF
J gene: TRBJ1-5; clone size: few; V gene: TRBV30; CDR3 length: 13; D gene: .; CDR3 DNA: TGTGCCTGGAGTGATCAGGACAATCAGCCCCAGCATTTT; CDR3 protein: CAWSDQDNQPQHF
J gene: TRBJ1-5; clone size: .; V gene: TRBV28; CDR3 length: 13; D gene: .; CDR3 DNA: TGTGCCTCTGCTGGGTCCAGGGATCAGCCCCAGCATTTT; CDR3 protein: CASAGSRDQPQHF
J gene: TRBJ1-3; clone size: .; V gene: TRBV18; CDR3 length: 15; D gene: .; CDR3 DNA: TGTGCCAGCTCACCACGACTCGTCTCTGGAAACACCATATATTTT; CDR3 protein: CASSPRLVSGNTIYF
J gene: TRBJ2-1; clone size: .; V gene: TRBV9; CDR3 length: 13; D gene: .; CDR3 DNA: TGTGCCAGCAGCGAACAGGACTACAATGAGCAGTTCTTC; CDR3 protein: CASSEQDYNEQFF
J gene: TRBJ2-1; clone size: few; V gene: TRBV28; CDR3 length: 17; D gene: TRBD1; CDR3 DNA: TGTGCCAGCAACCTCTCCGGTCGAGGACAGGGGGGCAGTTGGCAGTTCTTC; CDR3 protein: CASNLSGRGQGGSWQFF
J gene: TRBJ1-2; clone size: few; V gene: TRBV28; CDR3 length: 12; D gene: .; CDR3 DNA: TGTGCCAGCTCCCTATCTAACTATGGCTACACCTTC; CDR3 protein: CASSLSNYGYTF
J gene: TRBJ2-2; clone size: .; V gene: TRBV13; CDR3 length: 16; D gene: TRBD2; CDR3 DNA: TGTGCCAGCAGCTCTCGGACTAGCGGGAGGCCCGGGGAGCTGTTTTTT; CDR3 protein: CASSSRTSGRPGELFF
J gene: TRBJ2-1; clone size: .; V gene: TRBV2; CDR3 length: 15; D gene: TRBD2; CDR3 DNA: TGTGCCAGCTCGGACCGGGGGGGTCCGTACAATGAGCAGTTCTTC; CDR3 protein: CASSDRGGPYNEQFF
J gene: TRBJ1-4; clone size: .; V gene: TRBV5-6; CDR3 length: 12; D gene: .; CDR3 DNA: TGTGCCAGCAAACAGGGAGATGAAAAACTGTTTTTT; CDR3 protein: CASKQGDEKLFF
J gene: TRBJ1-5; clone size: .; V gene: TRBV2; CDR3 length: 15; D gene: .; CDR3 DNA: TGTGCCAGCAGCACAGACAGGTCTAGCAATCAGCCCCAGCATTTT; CDR3 protein: CASSTDRSSNQPQHF
J gene: TRBJ1-5; clone size: .; V gene: TRBV6-5; CDR3 length: 14; D gene: .; CDR3 DNA: TGTGCCAGCAGTTACTCGAGAGGGAATCAGCCCCAGCATTTT; CDR3 protein: CASSYSRGNQPQHF
J gene: TRBJ1-1; clone size: few; V gene: TRBV7-2; CDR3 length: 14; D gene: .; CDR3 DNA: TGTGCCAGCAGCCTGACATACATGAACACTGAAGCTTTCTTT; CDR3 protein: CASSLTYMNTEAFF
J gene: TRBJ2-4; clone size: .; V gene: TRBV29-1; CDR3 length: 14; D gene: .; CDR3 DNA: TGCAGCGTTGGTTTAACGGTAGCCAAAAACATTCAGTACTTC; CDR3 protein: CSVGLTVAKNIQYF
J gene: TRBJ1-5; clone size: .; V gene: TRBV2; CDR3 length: 14; D gene: .; CDR3 DNA: TGTGCCAGCAGCTACGACAGCCTCAATCAGCCCCAGCATTTT; CDR3 protein: CASSYDSLNQPQHF
J gene: TRBJ2-2; clone size: few; V gene: TRBV7-2; CDR3 length: 13; D gene: .; CDR3 DNA: TGTGCCAGCAGCGTGGATAGGAGGGGGGAGCTGTTTTTT; CDR3 protein: CASSVDRRGELFF
J gene: TRBJ2-7; clone size: .; V gene: TRBV30; CDR3 length: 14; D gene: .; CDR3 DNA: TGTGCCTGGAGTGGGACAGTTGGTCCCTACGAGCAGTACTTC; CDR3 protein: CAWSGTVGPYEQYF
J gene: TRBJ2-6; clone size: .; V gene: TRBV14; CDR3 length: 18; D gene: TRBD1; CDR3 DNA: TGTGCCAGCAGCCAAGTACAGGGGTCTAGCTCTGGGGCCAACGTCCTGACTTTC; CDR3 protein: CASSQVQGSSSGANVLTF
J gene: TRBJ1-1; clone size: few; V gene: TRBV9; CDR3 length: 14; D gene: .; CDR3 DNA: TGTGCCAGCAGCGTTCGAGCCGGGGGGACTGAAGCTTTCTTT; CDR3 protein: CASSVRAGGTEAFF
J gene: TRBJ1-2; clone size: .; V gene: TRBV30; CDR3 length: 17; D gene: .; CDR3 DNA: TGTGCCTGGAGTGCTCTGGTTCGAGGGCGGGAAGACTATGGCTACACCTTC; CDR3 protein: CAWSALVRGREDYGYTF
J gene: TRBJ1-1; clone size: .; V gene: TRBV27; CDR3 length: 14; D gene: .; CDR3 DNA: TGTGCCAGCAGTTTAGAACAGGCGAACACTGAAGCTTTCTTT; CDR3 protein: CASSLEQANTEAFF
J gene: TRBJ2-2; clone size: .; V gene: TRBV10-3; CDR3 length: 12; D gene: .; CDR3 DNA: TGTGCCATCGGGGGCGGAAGCGGGGAGCTGTTTTTT; CDR3 protein: CAIGGGSGELFF
J gene: TRBJ1-6; clone size: .; V gene: TRBV9; CDR3 length: 16; D gene: .; CDR3 DNA: TGTGCCAGCAGCACATATGACAGGTCGGCGGATTCACCCCTCCACTTT; CDR3 protein: CASSTYDRSADSPLHF
J gene: TRBJ1-1; clone size: .; V gene: TRBV6-5; CDR3 length: 15; D gene: .; CDR3 DNA: TGTGCCAGCACCTACGGGACACCACAGAACACTGAAGCTTTCTTT; CDR3 protein: CASTYGTPQNTEAFF
J gene: TRBJ2-1; clone size: .; V gene: TRBV5-1; CDR3 length: 15; D gene: TRBD2; CDR3 DNA: TGCGCCAGCACCCCGTCGACTAGCGGGGATAATGAGCAGTTCTTC; CDR3 protein: CASTPSTSGDNEQFF
J gene: TRBJ2-7; clone size: .; V gene: TRBV5-1; CDR3 length: 16; D gene: TRBD1; CDR3 DNA: TGCGCCAGCAGGTTCGGACTGGACAGGGTCGACAACGAGCAGTACTTC; CDR3 protein: CASRFGLDRVDNEQYF
J gene: TRBJ2-7; clone size: .; V gene: TRBV6-6; CDR3 length: 13; D gene: .; CDR3 DNA: TGTGCCAGCAGTCCTAATAGACAGAACGAGCAGTACTTC; CDR3 protein: CASSPNRQNEQYF